This T cell receptor beta chain originates from a study of PD-1 blockade in mismatch repair-deficient tumors. As for the study in general: Patients had about 13 mismatch repair-deficient cancer types and were previously treated and progressing.

All patients were mismatch repair deficient, assessed by either PCR or immunohistochemistry. Libraries were prepared by immunoSEQ multiplex PCR; TCRdb keeps only in-frame clonotypes and omits some of them. The data show some 70,000 clones, 70% to 85% seen once. This clone was found once. The TCR comes from an adult with mismatch repair-deficient cancer. The sequencing here drew on peripheral blood, taken 2 weeks after starting pembrolizumab.

CDR3 region: CASSSATEAQYF. Here the CDR3 DNA reads TGTGCCAGCAGTTCAGCGACCGAGGCCCAGTACTTC. The V and J genes are TRBV27 and TRBJ2-5; no clear D. Germline-derived CDR1 and CDR2 are MNHEY and SMNVEV (reference sequence). This CDR3 has 12 residues. V dropped 4 bases and J dropped 9 bases, with 12 bases sitting between them.